This T cell receptor beta chain appears in the sequencing data of a study of T cell changes during pregnancy in multiple sclerosis. This clone appeared a single time. CDR3 length: 15 amino acids. The germline gives CDR1 LGHNA, CDR2 YNFKEQ. The V end lost 1 base, the J end lost 1 base, and 10 bases lay between the germline ends. Produced via immunoSEQ multiplex PCR; TCRdb's table is partial and in-frame only. The sample contains about 36,000 clones, 90% to 95% of which appear only once. The chain is built from TRBV4-2 and TRBJ1-2, with a weak D call TRBD1 (5 bases). This sequence was found in a female donor in good health, enrolled as a control in a pregnancy study. The sample consisted of CD4+ T cells from peripheral blood mononuclear cells, taken in the second trimester of pregnancy. The chain's CDR3 is CASSQVFQGNYGYTF. CDR3 in DNA: TGTGCCAGCAGCCAAGTATTTCAGGGTAACTATGGCTACACCTTC.